This TCR beta chain was observed in a study of early T cells in non-severe SARS-CoV-2 infection. This clonotype was counted at least ten times. TCRdb analysed the 5' RACE reads with MiXCR anew, one entry per CDR3 protein. The repertoire holds roughly 54,000 distinct CDR3 sequences, around an eighth seen once, with approximately 4.8% in the top ten. The CDR3 has 15 amino acids. V was clipped by 4 bases and J by 4 bases; unmatched bases: 5. Germline V gives CDR1 SNHLY, CDR2 FYNNEI. Sequencing input: whole blood. This receptor was taken from an adult who was a healthcare worker with PCR-confirmed SARS-CoV-2 infection or an uninfected control (not recorded which). The V gene is TRBV2, the J gene TRBJ2-5; TRBD1 matches 11 bases. CDR3 residues: CASSAGQGAGETQYF. DNA of the CDR3: TGTGCCAGCAGTGCCGGACAGGGGGCGGGAGAGACCCAGTACTTC.